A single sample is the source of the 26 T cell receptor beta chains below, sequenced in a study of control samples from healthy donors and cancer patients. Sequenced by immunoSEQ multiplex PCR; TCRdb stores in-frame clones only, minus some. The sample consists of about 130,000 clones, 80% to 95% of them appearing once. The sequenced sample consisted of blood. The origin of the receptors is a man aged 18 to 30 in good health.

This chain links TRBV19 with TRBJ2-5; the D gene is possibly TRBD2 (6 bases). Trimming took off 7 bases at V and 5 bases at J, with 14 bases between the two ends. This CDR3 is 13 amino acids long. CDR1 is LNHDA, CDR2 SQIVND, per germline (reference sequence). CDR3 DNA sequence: TGTGCCAGTACGGGGACTCCAGGGGAGACCCAGTACTTC. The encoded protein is CASTGTPGETQYF.

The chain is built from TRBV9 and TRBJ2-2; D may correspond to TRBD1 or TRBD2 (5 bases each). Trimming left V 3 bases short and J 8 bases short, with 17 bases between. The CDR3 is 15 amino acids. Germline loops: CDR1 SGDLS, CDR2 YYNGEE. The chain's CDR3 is CASSGTGGGTGELFF. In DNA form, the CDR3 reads TGTGCCAGCAGCGGTACAGGAGGTGGTACAGGGGAGCTGTTTTTT.

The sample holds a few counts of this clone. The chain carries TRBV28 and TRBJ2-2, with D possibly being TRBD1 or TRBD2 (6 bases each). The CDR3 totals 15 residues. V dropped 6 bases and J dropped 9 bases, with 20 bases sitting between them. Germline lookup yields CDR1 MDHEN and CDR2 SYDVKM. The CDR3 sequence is CASRPSGANARELFF. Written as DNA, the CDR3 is TGTGCCAGCAGACCCTCGGGGGCCAATGCTAGGGAGCTGTTTTTT.

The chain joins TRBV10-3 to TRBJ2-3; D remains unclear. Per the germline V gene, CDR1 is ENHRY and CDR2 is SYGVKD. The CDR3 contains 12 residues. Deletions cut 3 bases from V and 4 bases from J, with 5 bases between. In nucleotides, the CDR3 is TGTGCCATCAGTGAACCTCCAGATACGCAGTATTTT. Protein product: CAISEPPDTQYF.

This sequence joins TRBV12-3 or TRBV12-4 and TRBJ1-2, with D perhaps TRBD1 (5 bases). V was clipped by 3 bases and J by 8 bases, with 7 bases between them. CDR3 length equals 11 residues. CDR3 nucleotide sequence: TGTGCCAGCAGTTTGGGGCAGGGCTACACCTTC. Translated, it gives CASSLGQGYTF.

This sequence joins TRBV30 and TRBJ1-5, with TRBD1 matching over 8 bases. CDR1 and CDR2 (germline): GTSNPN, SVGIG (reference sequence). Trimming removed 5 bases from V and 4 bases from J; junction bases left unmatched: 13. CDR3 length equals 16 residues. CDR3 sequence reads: CAWATRGQVFNQPQHF. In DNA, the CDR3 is TGTGCCTGGGCGACGCGGGGACAGGTTTTTAATCAGCCCCAGCATTTT.

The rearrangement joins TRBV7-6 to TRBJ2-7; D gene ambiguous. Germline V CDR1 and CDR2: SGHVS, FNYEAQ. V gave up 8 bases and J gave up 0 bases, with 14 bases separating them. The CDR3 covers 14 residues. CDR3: CASRVQSSSYEQYF. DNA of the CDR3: TGTGCCAGCCGGGTCCAGTCCAGCTCCTACGAGCAGTACTTC.

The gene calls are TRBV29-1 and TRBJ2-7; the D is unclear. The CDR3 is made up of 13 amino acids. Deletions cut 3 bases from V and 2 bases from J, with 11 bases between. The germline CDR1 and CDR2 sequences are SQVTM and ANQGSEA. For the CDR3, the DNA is TGCAGCGTTGATAGGTATTGGGCCTACGAGCAGTACGTC. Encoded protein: CSVDRYWAYEQYV.

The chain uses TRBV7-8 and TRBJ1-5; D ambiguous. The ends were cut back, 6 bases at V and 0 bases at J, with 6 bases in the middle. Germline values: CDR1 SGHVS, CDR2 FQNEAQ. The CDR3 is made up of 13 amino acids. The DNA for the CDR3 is TGTGCCAGCAGGGGTTATAGCAATCAGCCCCAGCATTTT. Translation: CASRGYSNQPQHF.

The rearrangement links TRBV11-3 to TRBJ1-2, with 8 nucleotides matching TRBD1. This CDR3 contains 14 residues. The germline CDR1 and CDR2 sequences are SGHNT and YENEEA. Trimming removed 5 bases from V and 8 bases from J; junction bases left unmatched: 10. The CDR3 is CASSPTTSGGGYTF. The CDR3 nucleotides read TGTGCCAGCAGCCCTACAACCTCAGGGGGCGGCTACACCTTC.

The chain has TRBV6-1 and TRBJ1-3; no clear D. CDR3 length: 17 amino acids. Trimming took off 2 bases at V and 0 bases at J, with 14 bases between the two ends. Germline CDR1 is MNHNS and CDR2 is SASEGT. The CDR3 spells CASSERLQLLSGNTIYF. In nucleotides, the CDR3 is TGTGCCAGCAGTGAACGTCTACAGCTACTCTCTGGAAACACCATATATTTT.

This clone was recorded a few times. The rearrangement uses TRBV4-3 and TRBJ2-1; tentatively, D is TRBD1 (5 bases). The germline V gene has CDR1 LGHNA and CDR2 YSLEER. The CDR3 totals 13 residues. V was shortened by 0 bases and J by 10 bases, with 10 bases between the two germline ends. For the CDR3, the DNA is TGCGCCAGCAGCCAAGAATCATGGGGCGAGCAGTTCTTC. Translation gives CASSQESWGEQFF.

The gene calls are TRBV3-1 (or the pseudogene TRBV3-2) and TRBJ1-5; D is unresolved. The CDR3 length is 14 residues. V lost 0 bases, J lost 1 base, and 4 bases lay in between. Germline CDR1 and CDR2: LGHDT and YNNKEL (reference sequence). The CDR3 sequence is CASSQDVSNQPQHF. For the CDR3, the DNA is TGTGCCAGCAGCCAAGACGTCAGCAATCAGCCCCAGCATTTT.

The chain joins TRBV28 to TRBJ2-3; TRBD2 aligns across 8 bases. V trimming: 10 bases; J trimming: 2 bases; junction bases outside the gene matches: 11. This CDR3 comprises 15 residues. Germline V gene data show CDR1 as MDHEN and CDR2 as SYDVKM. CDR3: CATTPRGGYTDTQYF. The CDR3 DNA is TGTGCCACAACACCCCGGGGGGGCTACACAGATACGCAGTATTTT.

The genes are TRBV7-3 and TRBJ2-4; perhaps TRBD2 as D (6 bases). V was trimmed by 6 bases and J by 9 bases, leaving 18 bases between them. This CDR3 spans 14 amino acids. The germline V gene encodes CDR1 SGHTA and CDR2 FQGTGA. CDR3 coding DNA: TGTGCCAGCAGTTTAGGAGGGGATCGCGGCATTCAGTACTTC. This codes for CASSLGGDRGIQYF.

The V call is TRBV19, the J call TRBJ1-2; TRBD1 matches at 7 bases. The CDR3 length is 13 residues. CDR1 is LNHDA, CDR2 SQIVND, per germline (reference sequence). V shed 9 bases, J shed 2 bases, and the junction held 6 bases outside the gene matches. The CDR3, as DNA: TGTGCCAGCGCACGGGACAGCAACTATGGCTACACCTTC. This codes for CASARDSNYGYTF.

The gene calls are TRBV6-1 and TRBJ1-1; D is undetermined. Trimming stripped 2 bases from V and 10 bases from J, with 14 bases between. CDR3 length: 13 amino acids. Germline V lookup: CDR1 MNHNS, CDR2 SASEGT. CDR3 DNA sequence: TGTGCCAGCAGTGAAAAAAAGGGTGTAAGAGCTTTCTTT. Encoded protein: CASSEKKGVRAFF.

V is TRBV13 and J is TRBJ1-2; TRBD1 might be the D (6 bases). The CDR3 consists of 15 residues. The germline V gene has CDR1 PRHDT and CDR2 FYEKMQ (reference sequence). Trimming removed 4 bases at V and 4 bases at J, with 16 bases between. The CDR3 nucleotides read TGTGCCAGCAGCTCCCGATCACGGACAGTCTATGGCTACACCTTC. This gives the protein CASSSRSRTVYGYTF.

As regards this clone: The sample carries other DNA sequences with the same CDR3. Here the CDR3 reads CASSPDRDQPQHF. The CDR3, as DNA: TGTGCCAGCTCACCCGATAGGGATCAGCCCCAGCATTTT. V and J are TRBV18 and TRBJ1-5, with unresolved D. The germline V gene has CDR1 KGHSH and CDR2 LQKENI. The CDR3 spans 13 residues. V lost 3 bases to trimming and J lost 5 bases, with 8 bases between them.

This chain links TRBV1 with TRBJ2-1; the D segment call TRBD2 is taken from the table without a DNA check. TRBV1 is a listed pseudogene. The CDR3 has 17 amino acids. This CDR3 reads CTSSQDAEREGDNEQFF. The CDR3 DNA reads TGCACCAGCAGCCAAGACGCCGAGCGGGAGGGGGACAATGAGCAGTTCTTC.

The CDR3 is CSVASAGQDNTGELFF. For the CDR3, the DNA is TGCAGCGTTGCTTCCGCGGGACAGGACAACACCGGGGAGCTGTTTTTT. The chain employs TRBV29-1 and TRBJ2-2; TRBD1 agrees at 8 bases. CDR3 length equals 16 residues. Germline loops: CDR1 SQVTM, CDR2 ANQGSEA. The ends lost 4 bases at V and 2 bases at J; junction bases unmatched: 9.

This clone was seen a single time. CDR3 amino acids: CASSSGGRDTEAFF. In DNA form, the CDR3 reads TGTGCCAGCAGTTCAGGGGGCAGGGACACTGAAGCTTTCTTT. V gene TRBV28 combines with J gene TRBJ1-1; 8 bases map to TRBD1. CDR3 length: 14 residues. The germline V gene encodes CDR1 MDHEN and CDR2 SYDVKM. J gave up 3 bases and V 4 bases, and 4 bases lay outside the gene matches.

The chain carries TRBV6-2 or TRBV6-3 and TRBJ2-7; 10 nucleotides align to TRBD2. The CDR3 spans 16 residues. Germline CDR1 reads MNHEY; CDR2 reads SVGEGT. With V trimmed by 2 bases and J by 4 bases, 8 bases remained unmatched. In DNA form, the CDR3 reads TGTGCCAGCAGTTACGGGCTAGCGGGAGTAGGGTACGAGCAGTACGTC. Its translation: CASSYGLAGVGYEQYV.

The CDR3 DNA reads TGTGCCAGTGATATGGTTCCTGTCCCGGGGCCCTACGAGCAGTACTTC. Translated, it gives CASDMVPVPGPYEQYF. J is TRBJ2-7 and V is TRBV28; the D gene could be TRBD1 or TRBD2 (5 bases each). The ends were cut back, 9 bases at V and 2 bases at J, with 23 bases in the middle. This CDR3 is 16 amino acids long. Germline CDR1 MDHEN, CDR2 SYDVKM.

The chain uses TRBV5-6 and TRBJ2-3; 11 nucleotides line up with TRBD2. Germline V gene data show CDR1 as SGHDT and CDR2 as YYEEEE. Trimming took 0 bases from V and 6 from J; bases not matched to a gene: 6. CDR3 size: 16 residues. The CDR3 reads CASSLVSGGAPDTQYF. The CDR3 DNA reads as TGTGCCAGCAGCTTGGTTAGCGGGGGGGCCCCCGATACGCAGTATTTT.

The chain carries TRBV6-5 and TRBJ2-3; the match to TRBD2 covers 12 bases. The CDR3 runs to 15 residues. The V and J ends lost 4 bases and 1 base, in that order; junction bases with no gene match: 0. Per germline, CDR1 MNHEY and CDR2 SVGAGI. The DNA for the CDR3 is TGTGCCAGCAGTTGGACTAGCGGGGGCACAGATACGCAGTATTTT. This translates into CASSWTSGGTDTQYF.